This passage covers 12 T cell receptor beta chains from one sample sequenced in a study of CD8+CD57+ T cells in acquired aplastic anemia. Genomic DNA provided the template from which TCR beta VDJ and CDR3 profiles were obtained. One entry per CDR3 protein, called by TCRdb with MiXCR from the reads. The table records just over 450,000 distinct CDR3 sequences, around 30% of them present only once. By flow cytometry, patients selected for sequencing had shown an expansion of CD8+CD57+ cells. Source material: sorted CD4+, CD8+, or CD8+CD57+ T cells (not recorded which) from PBMCs. The receptors originated from a human donor with aplastic anemia.

The chain joins TRBV7-3 to TRBJ2-2; 11 positions agree with TRBD2. CDR3 size: 15 residues. From germline, CDR1 is SGHTA and CDR2 FQGTGA. J gave up 6 bases and V 6 bases, and 6 bases lay outside the gene matches. CDR3 region: CASRLTSGDPGELFF. The CDR3 region has the DNA TGTGCCAGCAGATTGACTAGCGGGGACCCCGGGGAGCTGTTTTTT.

This clonotype occurred many times. The rearrangement uses TRBV10-1 and TRBJ2-5; the match to TRBD1 covers 7 bases. The CDR3 totals 13 residues. From germline, CDR1 is WNHNN and CDR2 SYGVQD (reference sequence). Germline trimming cut 4 bases from V and 5 bases from J; bases unmatched to any gene: 4. The CDR3 DNA reads TGCGCCAGCAGTGCAGGGGGAGTCGAGACCCAGTACTTC. Amino acid sequence: CASSAGGVETQYF.

This clonotype has just a few counts. Relative to the germline gene, one junction end is altered; a read error may explain this. The genes are TRBV10-1 and TRBJ2-7; D is unclear. Germline V lookup: CDR1 WNHNN, CDR2 SYGVQD (reference sequence). The CDR3 covers 14 residues. CDR3: CASSPHPEGPEQYF. CDR3 bases: TGTGCCAGCTCACCCCACCCGGAAGGGCCGGAGCAGTACTTC.

Worth noting for this clonotype: One end of the junction varies from germline; a read error may be responsible. The chain uses TRBV11-2 and TRBJ1-2; 7 bases fit TRBD1. This CDR3 is built from 14 residues. The germline gives CDR1 SGHAT, CDR2 FQNNGV. The CDR3 sequence: CACSQDRVRNGYTF. DNA for the CDR3: TGTGCCTGCAGTCAAGACAGGGTGAGGAATGGCTACACCTTC.

The rearrangement links TRBV20-1 to TRBJ2-3; 10 bases align to TRBD1. The CDR3 loop spans 14 amino acids. Per germline, CDR1 DFQATT and CDR2 SNEGSKA (reference sequence). The V gene end was trimmed by 6 bases and the J gene end by 3 bases; junction bases not matched to a gene: 6. CDR3: CSAGTGASTDTQYF. CDR3 coding DNA: TGCAGTGCAGGGACAGGGGCTTCGACAGATACGCAGTATTTT.

This clonotype was seen many times. V and J are TRBV20-1 and TRBJ2-7; D gene uncertain. The CDR3 totals 13 residues. The ends were cut back, 6 bases at V and 9 bases at J, with 21 bases in the middle. CDR1 is DFQATT and CDR2 is SNEGSKA in the germline V gene (reference sequence). The CDR3 nucleotides read TGCAGTGCAGTTTGGACGGATCCCGCCGGGCAGTACTTC. Its protein is CSAVWTDPAGQYF.

The V and J genes are TRBV9 and TRBJ2-5; D possibly corresponds to TRBD2 (5 bases). Germline V gene data show CDR1 as SGDLS and CDR2 as YYNGEE. The CDR3 has 10 amino acids. For the CDR3, the DNA is TGTGCTAGCGTAGGGGAGACCCAGTACTTC. Its translation is CASVGETQYF.

This clonotype was seen more than once but under ten times. The rearrangement uses TRBV2 and TRBJ2-7, with 10 positions matching TRBD2. The V and J ends lost 7 bases and 3 bases, in that order; junction bases with no gene match: 6. This CDR3 spans 14 amino acids. Germline-derived CDR1 and CDR2 are SNHLY and FYNNEI. The CDR3 region is CASTERTSGYEQYF. CDR3 DNA: TGTGCCAGCACCGAACGGACTAGCGGCTACGAGCAGTACTTC.

Of note for this clonotype: A read error may be the cause here, since a much bigger clone is one base away. CDR3 residues: CSAAFFRDEQYF. The CDR3 DNA reads as TGCAGTGCTGCCTTTTTTCGGGACGAGCAGTACTTC. This rearrangement joins TRBV20-1 to TRBJ2-7; D remains unclear. There are 12 residues in the CDR3. Germline V gene lookup returns CDR1 DFQATT and CDR2 SNEGSKA (reference sequence). The V and J ends lost 5 bases and 5 bases respectively, with 13 bases between them.

As concerns this clonotype: One end of the junction is discordant with germline, which a read error may explain. The CDR3 region has the DNA TGCGCCAGCAGCCAAGTGGGGACCTTGGGTTCACCCCTCCACTTT. This translates into CASSQVGTLGSPLHF. The V gene is TRBV19, the J gene TRBJ1-6, with D possibly being TRBD1 (5 bases). The germline CDR1 and CDR2 sequences are LNHDA and SQIVND (reference sequence). This CDR3 has 15 residues.

This clonotype showed up many times. The chain recombines TRBV12-3 or TRBV12-4 with TRBJ1-2, with unresolved D. The CDR3 has 15 amino acids. V dropped 6 bases and J dropped 6 bases, with 20 bases sitting between them. CDR3 bases: TGTGCCAGCAGCTTGGCCACGGACGGGAGGGATGGCTACACCTTC. Residues: CASSLATDGRDGYTF.

The genes are TRBV7-9 and TRBJ2-7, with 12 bases aligning to TRBD1. This CDR3 is built from 14 residues. Germline V gives CDR1 SEHNR, CDR2 FQNEAQ (reference sequence). Trimming removed 7 bases from V and 4 bases from J; junction bases left unmatched: 5. CDR3 nucleotide sequence: TGTGCCAGCAAACCGGGACAGGGGGCTTACGAGCAGTACTTC. This sequence encodes CASKPGQGAYEQYF.